These T cell receptor beta chains were read from a single sample in a study of blood T cell repertoires in COVID-19. Sequencing was performed with immunoSEQ multiplex PCR; in TCRdb, only in-frame clones are kept and a portion is missing. The sample carries roughly 230,000 clones, 84% recorded once. The sequenced sample consisted of peripheral blood. All receptors come from a man between 50 and 59 years old with active or convalescent COVID-19. Both conserved end residues are trimmed from each CDR3. Not all rows give a size; the values are once, few, many and, for expanded clones, a class.

CDR3aa	abundance	v_gene
ASSLGGAGSELF	NA	TRBV11-3
ASSQGQRQPQH	NA	TRBV3-1/TRBV3-2
ATSRAGADTQY	NA	TRBV24-1
ASSPAGPYGYT	NA	TRBV18
ASTRRGGSGANVLT	NA	TRBV7-2
AWSGTAYGYT	NA	TRBV30
ASSLQTGDAY	NA	TRBV28
ASSEGNSGGGDTQY	NA	TRBV2
AINTGESYGYT	NA	TRBV10-3
ASSHLKGSYT	NA	TRBV28
ASSIAGGPQETQY	once	TRBV9
ASSPGGSGGETQY	NA	TRBV7-6
ASSPPGVQETQY	NA	TRBV6-6
SASFGVDQPQH	few	TRBV20-1
ASSSTQAGELF	NA	TRBV11-3
ASSWLNEKLF	few	TRBV12-3/TRBV12-4
AITNDRASYGYT	NA	TRBV10-3
AWSVQAPAGYT	NA	TRBV30
ASSIRAGIDTQY	NA	TRBV19
ASSRTGGTEAF	once	TRBV2
ASSPQGDSNQPQH	once	TRBV9
ASSYGGGPSTDTQY	NA	TRBV6-6
ASSEDRGRGYYGYT	NA	TRBV18
ASSSGTSGGAVADTQY	NA	TRBV7-6
ASRRGGASTDTQY	NA	TRBV27
ASSPPLEGANGYT	NA	TRBV5-1
AWARDSRNTIY	once	TRBV30
ASSPTGKDTEAF	once	TRBV6-5
ASSFSGTSYEQF	NA	TRBV7-8
SVDLAGASGTQY	NA	TRBV29-1
ASSRLAGAVQETQY	NA	TRBV11-2
ASSLGIAGLDTQY	few	TRBV5-1
ASIRLRTGNQPQH	NA	TRBV5-8
ASSAPGQGKNTEAF	once	TRBV9
ASTPSPSSYNEQF	NA	TRBV6-2/TRBV6-3
ASSLLQGGKGEAF	NA	TRBV7-2
ASSLAGISYNEQF	NA	TRBV2
ASSSRGGTFQETQY	NA	TRBV7-2
ASSLDGRGNTEAF	NA	TRBV5-1
ASSLQGARETQY	NA	TRBV27
ASSTDRVGYT	NA	TRBV7-2
ASSLNPSLADTQY	NA	TRBV7-3
ASSSPREAF	NA	TRBV11-2
ASSVIDSFSGNTIY	NA	TRBV6-1
AWKGVDEKLF	NA	TRBV30
ASSLDRGGPLYGYT	NA	TRBV11-2
SVEDLGTANYGYT	NA	TRBV29-1
ASRAGGVSGNTIY	NA	TRBV6-5
ASSQLYTEAF	NA	TRBV3-1/TRBV3-2
ASSLGQGYEQY	few	TRBV18
ASPTVRPLVGGELF	NA	TRBV7-8
ASSLGGSNYGYT	NA	TRBV7-9
ATSSRRNTEAF	NA	TRBV15
ASSQPSGQRGGNEQF	NA	TRBV4-1
SVAYRAGDQPQH	NA	TRBV29-1